This TCR beta chain emerged from a study of T cell repertoires in cytomegalovirus infection. Study information: From public TCR beta signatures came an indication of both CMV infection and matching HLA type. Study-level results: What dominated the ex vivo response were HLA-C-restricted CMV-specific TCR beta clonotypes.

V lost 7 bases, J lost 6 bases, and 6 bases stayed unmatched. CDR3 length: 13 amino acids. Germline-derived CDR1 and CDR2 are LNHDA and SQIVND (reference sequence). TCRdb re-derived calls from the reads in MiXCR, one entry per CDR3 protein. The sample has around 530,000 distinct CDR3 sequences; 15% to 20% are singletons. Many counts were recorded for this clonotype. Antigen specificity is unknown. Sequencing input: CD8+ T cells from PBMCs. The chain is built from TRBV19 and TRBJ2-1; 7 bases line up with TRBD2. This clonotype originated in a human donor in good health (CMV status not recorded). Some clones in this sample may be carry-over from other donors' samples. The CDR3 bases are TGTGCCAGTACCCGGGGGGTTGGCAATGAGCAGTTCTTC. Encoded protein: CASTRGVGNEQFF. The full variable domain, rest sourced from reference TRBV19 and TRBJ2-1, is DGGITQSPKYLFRKEGQNVTLSCEQNLNHDAMYWYRQDPGQGLRLIYYSQIVNDFQKGDIAEGYSVSREKKESFPLTVTSAQKNPTAFYLCASTRGVGNEQFFGPGTRLTVL.